This T cell receptor (beta chain) stems from a study of beta chain features in type 1 diabetes. Expressed TCRB transcripts were sequenced because the isolated RNA had all been reverse transcribed beforehand. Average reads for naive, central memory and regulatory T cell samples were roughly 3.4 million. Sequenced by immunoSEQ multiplex PCR; TCRdb stores in-frame clones only, minus some. The sample includes fewer than 550,000 clones, about an eighth seen only once; the top ten take about 0.045%. Notes on this clone: This sample also contains other DNA sequences that code for the same CDR3.

V dropped 3 bases and J dropped 5 bases, with 3 bases sitting between them. The CDR3 spans 11 residues. CDR1 is SGHTA, CDR2 FQGNSA, per germline. The receptor was isolated from a woman aged 18-35 years in good health. Sequencing was performed on naive CD4+ T cells from blood. The genes are TRBV7-2 and TRBJ2-3; D remains ambiguous. CDR3 residues: CASSFRDTQYF. For the CDR3, the DNA is TGTGCCAGCAGCTTTAGAGATACGCAGTATTTT. The variable domain in full, completed from reference TRBV7-2 and TRBJ2-3, reads GAGVSQSPSNKVTEKGKDVELRCDPISGHTALYWYRQSLGQGLEFLIYFQGNSAPDKSGLPSDRFSAERTGGSVSTLTIQRTQQEDSAVYLCASSFRDTQYFGPGTRLTVL.